The clone carrying this TCR beta chain has just one count. The record originates from a study of blood T cell repertoires in COVID-19. The CDR3 contains 14 residues. Germline V gene data show CDR1 as SGDLS and CDR2 as YYNGEE. Unmatched junction bases numbered 4, after V lost 3 bases and J lost 3 bases. TCRdb's table, derived via immunoSEQ multiplex PCR, lists solely in-frame clones and lacks some. The repertoire holds around 50,000 clones, with 70% to 90% as singletons. This receptor was identified in a human donor in a cohort sampled during active COVID-19. This chain links TRBV9 with TRBJ1-1, with 8 bases that match TRBD1. Sequencing was done on a sample of peripheral blood. This CDR3 is CASSEGQGHTEAFF. The DNA for the CDR3 is TGTGCCAGCAGCGAAGGACAGGGCCACACTGAAGCTTTCTTT.